This T cell receptor beta chain was recovered during a study of follicular helper T cells after annual influenza vaccination. Study background: Some donors were sampled over the 2013-2014, 2014-2015 and 2015-2016 vaccinations.

The CDR3 is 16 residues long. Germline V gene lookup returns CDR1 MNHNS and CDR2 SASEGT. Trimming removed 4 bases from V and 4 bases from J, with 19 bases in between. The table came from immunoSEQ multiplex PCR; TCRdb's copy has only in-frame clones and leaves some out. This table has 10,000 or so clones, more than 75% appearing once. The time point here: 2014-2015 season, pre-vaccination. The chain is built from TRBV6-1 and TRBJ2-5; possibly TRBD1 or TRBD2 for D (6 bases each). Sequencing was performed on CXCR5- memory CD4+ T cells sorted from blood, taken on the day of influenza vaccination. The TCR was taken from an adult who received the influenza vaccine. CDR3 sequence: CASSALSTGAVETQYF. CDR3 bases: TGTGCCAGCAGTGCCCTCTCGACGGGGGCCGTAGAGACCCAGTACTTC.